This passage covers 11 T cell receptor beta chains from one sample sequenced in a study of cytomegalovirus exposure and HLA in healthy donors listed by TCRdb under 2017. Libraries were constructed by the immunoSEQ multiplex PCR assay. For the multiplex PCR, a mixture combining 60 forward primers for TCR Vbeta segments and 13 reverse primers for TCR Jbeta segments was used. Imported from immuneACCESS, the table was reduced by TCRdb to in-frame sequences with V and J called. These copies leave out some clones; in studies compared against another copy, an unresolved V gene accounts for under half, and the cause of the remainder is not known. Here the sample has roughly 140,000 clones; over 75% occur a single time. Around 5.4% of the sample belongs to the ten largest clones. Sequencing input: PBMCs. These receptors were taken from a man aged 25-45 years in good health and CMV-seropositive.

The V gene is TRBV27, the J gene TRBJ1-5; 9 bases align to TRBD1. The germline V gene has CDR1 MNHEY and CDR2 SMNVEV (reference sequence). The CDR3 is 17 residues long. V lost 5 bases to trimming and J lost 3 bases; unmatched junction nucleotides: 11. The CDR3 reads CASSLDRGPFYNQPQHF. The DNA for the CDR3 is TGTGCCAGCAGTCTGGACAGGGGCCCCTTTTACAATCAGCCCCAGCATTTT.

This chain links TRBV5-1 with TRBJ2-1, with 10 nucleotides matching TRBD2. The CDR3 sequence is 16 residues long. Germline V lookup: CDR1 SGHRS, CDR2 YFSETQ. Losses at the gene ends were 4 bases for V and 4 bases for J; bases not matched to a gene: 8. CDR3 in DNA: TGCGCCAGCAGCCTCCCTACTAGCGGGGTATACAATGAGCAGTTCTTC. It yields the protein CASSLPTSGVYNEQFF.

This clone was recorded a few times. The rearrangement links TRBV2 to TRBJ2-6, with a possible D match to TRBD1 (5 bases). V lost 1 base to trimming and J lost 2 bases, with 9 bases between them. This CDR3 has 16 residues. CDR1 and CDR2 from the germline V gene are SNHLY and FYNNEI. The CDR3 loop is CASSEEGAPGANVLTF. Here the CDR3 DNA reads TGTGCCAGCAGTGAAGAAGGGGCCCCTGGGGCCAACGTCCTGACTTTC. Together with reference TRBV2 and TRBJ2-6, the CDR3 gives the full variable domain: EPEVTQTPSHQVTQMGQEVILRCVPISNHLYFYWYRQILGQKVEFLVSFYNNEISEKSEIFDDQFSVERPDGSNFTLKIRSTKLEDSAMYFCASSEEGAPGANVLTFGAGSRLTVL.

The chain is built from TRBV30 and TRBJ1-3; tentative D call: TRBD1 (5 bases). Trimming pared 0 bases from V and 3 bases from J, leaving 15 bases between. The germline V gene encodes CDR1 GTSNPN and CDR2 SVGIG (reference sequence). There are 16 residues in the CDR3. The CDR3 bases are TGTGCCTGGAGTGTTTATTATGGGGCAGGTGGAAACACCATATATTTT. This encodes CAWSVYYGAGGNTIYF.

The chain's CDR3 is CASSPGGGDNQPQHF. For the CDR3, the DNA is TGTGCCAGCAGTCCCGGGGGGGGAGACAATCAGCCCCAGCATTTT. The chain recombines TRBV28 with TRBJ1-5, with D perhaps TRBD1 (5 bases). V was trimmed by 5 bases and J by 3 bases, leaving 14 bases between them. The CDR3 is 15 amino acids. The germline gives CDR1 MDHEN, CDR2 SYDVKM. Looking up the rest from reference TRBV28 and TRBJ1-5 gives the full variable domain: DVKVTQSSRYLVKRTGEKVFLECVQDMDHENMFWYRQDPGLGLRLIYFSYDVKMKEKGDIPEGYSVSREKKERFSLILESASTNQTSMYLCASSPGGGDNQPQHFGDGTRLSIL.

On this clone: One end of the junction is discordant with germline, which a read error may explain. V and J are TRBV7-9 and TRBJ2-7, with a weak D call TRBD2 (6 bases). This CDR3 spans 12 amino acids. The germline V gene encodes CDR1 SEHNR and CDR2 FQNEAQ (reference sequence). CDR3 DNA sequence: TGTTCCAGCAGCTTAGAGGAGGGATTCCTTTACTTC. The encoded protein is CSSSLEEGFLYF.

This clone was seen only once. The genes are TRBV20-1 and TRBJ2-7; D gene unclear. Germline V gives CDR1 DFQATT, CDR2 SNEGSKA (reference sequence). Trimming took 6 bases from V and 3 from J, leaving 6 bases between them. The CDR3 totals 10 residues. Here the CDR3 DNA reads TGCAGTGCGGGCGACTACGAGCAGTACTTC. Residues: CSAGDYEQYF.

This clone was detected a few times. In DNA, the CDR3 is TGTGCCAGCAGTTTATGGCGGACTTCCTACGAGCAGTACTTC. Its translation: CASSLWRTSYEQYF. The chain links TRBV28 to TRBJ2-7; tentative D call: TRBD2 (5 bases). This CDR3 comprises 14 residues. Germline CDR1 MDHEN, CDR2 SYDVKM. Trimming stripped 0 bases from V and 1 base from J, with 7 bases between.

The chain links TRBV19 to TRBJ2-3, with 12 bases matching TRBD2. V shed 4 bases and J 4 bases; nucleotides not matched to a gene: 3. The CDR3 contains 15 residues. Per germline, CDR1 LNHDA and CDR2 SQIVND (reference sequence). CDR3 residues: CASSNLAGGPDTQYF. The CDR3 nucleotides read TGTGCCAGTAGTAATCTAGCGGGGGGGCCAGATACGCAGTATTTT.

The CDR3 reads CASSFGGQVEKLFF. For the CDR3, the DNA is TGCGCCAGCAGCTTCGGGGGGCAGGTTGAAAAACTGTTTTTT. V and J are TRBV5-1 and TRBJ1-4; D is perhaps TRBD1 (6 bases). Trimming left V 2 bases short and J 7 bases short, with 12 bases between. The CDR3 covers 14 residues. Germline V gives CDR1 SGHRS, CDR2 YFSETQ.

V gene TRBV5-1 combines with J gene TRBJ1-4; no clear D. Looked up from germline, CDR1 is SGHRS and CDR2 is YFSETQ. Trimming removed 0 bases at V and 4 bases at J, with 13 bases between. This CDR3 contains 16 residues. The DNA for the CDR3 is TGCGCCAGCAGCTTGGGGGCAGGAAGCCTTAATGAAAAACTGTTTTTT. Protein product: CASSLGAGSLNEKLFF.